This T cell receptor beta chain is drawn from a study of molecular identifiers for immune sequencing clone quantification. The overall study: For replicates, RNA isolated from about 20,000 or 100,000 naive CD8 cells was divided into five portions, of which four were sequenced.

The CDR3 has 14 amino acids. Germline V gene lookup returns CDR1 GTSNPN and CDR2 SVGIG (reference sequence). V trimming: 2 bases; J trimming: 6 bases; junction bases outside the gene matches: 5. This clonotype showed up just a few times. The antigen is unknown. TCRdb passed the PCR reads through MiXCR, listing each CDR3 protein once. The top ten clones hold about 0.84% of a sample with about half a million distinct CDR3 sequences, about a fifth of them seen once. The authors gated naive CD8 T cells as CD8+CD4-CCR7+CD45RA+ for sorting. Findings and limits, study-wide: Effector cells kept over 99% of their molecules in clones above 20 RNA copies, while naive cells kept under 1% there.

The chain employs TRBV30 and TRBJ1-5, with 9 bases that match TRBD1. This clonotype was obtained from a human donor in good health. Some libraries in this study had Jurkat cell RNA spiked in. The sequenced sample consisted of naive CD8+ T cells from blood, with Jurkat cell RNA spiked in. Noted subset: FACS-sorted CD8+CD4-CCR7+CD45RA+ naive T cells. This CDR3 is CAWSRDRVRQPQHF. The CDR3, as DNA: TGTGCCTGGAGTCGGGACAGGGTTCGTCAGCCCCAGCATTTT.